This T cell receptor beta chain was sequenced during a study of blood T cell repertoires in COVID-19 (dated by TCRdb to the early 2020s). Describing the broader study: Samples from collaborators originated in the United States, Italy and Spain and spanned both the acute and convalescent phases of COVID-19. The material from the prospective study consisted of cDNA or gDNA derived from T cells, B-cell-depleted T cells, or PBMCs. Subjects who had been exposed to COVID-19, were actively infected with it, or had recovered from it provided the deeply sampled blood TCRbeta repertoires that made up the dataset. A freely available public database, intended as a resource for researchers studying the immune response to SARS-CoV-2, is where the repertoires were released. Samples came from the ongoing ImmuneRACE study (first 160 participants) plus 1,254 subjects from 6 global collaborators. Nearly every sample came with metadata listing a de-identified subject ID, COVID-19 status, age in years and sex. Where available, HLA class I and class II types were taken from metadata supplied by the sample provider and were not determined by assay-based typing. The full study reports these points: Clinical and demographic metadata were provided uncurated, with the amount varying by source and participant.

At one collaborating source in Seattle, patients were enrolled during active infection and were followed longitudinally through the course of disease. Each collaborating institution followed its own protocols to collect whole blood in K2EDTA tubes. Collaborator samples were shipped for TCRbeta analysis as frozen whole blood, isolated PBMCs, or DNA extracted from either sample type. The junction shows trimming of 0 bases on V and 0 bases on J, plus 4 bases between the germline ends. The CDR3 runs 15 residues from the cysteine to the phenylalanine. The sequence is cut down to CDR3 DNA, 45 bases in frame from base 1. Reading the germline V gene (reference sequence) gives CDR1 SGHKS and CDR2 YYEKEE. On this clone: Its antigen target is currently unknown. Base qualities are not at hand, and no much larger clone is one base apart.

TCRbeta CDR3 regions were amplified from genomic DNA by means of the immunoSEQ Assay, a bias-controlled multiplex PCR. As for how the authors treated the data: The number of nucleated cells in each sample was estimated from the amplification of reference gene primers within the assay. To quantify the absolute abundance of each unique TCRbeta CDR3 rearrangement, sequence reads were collapsed and filtered. For each sample, productive Simpson clonality was calculated as the square root of Simpson's diversity index over productive rearrangements. The immuneACCESS repertoire file appears here via TCRdb, limited to in-frame rearrangements. These files lack a portion of the clones; in checked studies, under half of the deficit traces to unresolved V genes, and the cause of the others is not known. Clone size and V and J calls were adopted from that table, with D and trimming inferred from the DNA. For this sample the table gives tens of thousands of clones, of which about 86% were detected only once. The top ten clones comprise around 22% of the sample.

Input material: peripheral blood. The chain links TRBV5-5 with TRBJ1-6; the D gene cannot be resolved reliably. This sequence originates from a woman over 75 with COVID-19, enrolled during active disease. The DNA sequence is given as TGTGCCAGCAGCTTGGTGAGCTCCTATAATTCACCCCTCCACTTT. This encodes CASSLVSSYNSPLHF. The full variable domain, completed from the reference TRBV5-5 and TRBJ1-6 proteins outside the CDR3, reads DAGVTQSPTHLIKTRGQQVTLRCSPISGHKSVSWYQQVLGQGPQFIFQYYEKEERGRGNFPDRFSARQFPNYSSELNVNALLLGDSALYLCASSLVSSYNSPLHFGNGTRLTVT.